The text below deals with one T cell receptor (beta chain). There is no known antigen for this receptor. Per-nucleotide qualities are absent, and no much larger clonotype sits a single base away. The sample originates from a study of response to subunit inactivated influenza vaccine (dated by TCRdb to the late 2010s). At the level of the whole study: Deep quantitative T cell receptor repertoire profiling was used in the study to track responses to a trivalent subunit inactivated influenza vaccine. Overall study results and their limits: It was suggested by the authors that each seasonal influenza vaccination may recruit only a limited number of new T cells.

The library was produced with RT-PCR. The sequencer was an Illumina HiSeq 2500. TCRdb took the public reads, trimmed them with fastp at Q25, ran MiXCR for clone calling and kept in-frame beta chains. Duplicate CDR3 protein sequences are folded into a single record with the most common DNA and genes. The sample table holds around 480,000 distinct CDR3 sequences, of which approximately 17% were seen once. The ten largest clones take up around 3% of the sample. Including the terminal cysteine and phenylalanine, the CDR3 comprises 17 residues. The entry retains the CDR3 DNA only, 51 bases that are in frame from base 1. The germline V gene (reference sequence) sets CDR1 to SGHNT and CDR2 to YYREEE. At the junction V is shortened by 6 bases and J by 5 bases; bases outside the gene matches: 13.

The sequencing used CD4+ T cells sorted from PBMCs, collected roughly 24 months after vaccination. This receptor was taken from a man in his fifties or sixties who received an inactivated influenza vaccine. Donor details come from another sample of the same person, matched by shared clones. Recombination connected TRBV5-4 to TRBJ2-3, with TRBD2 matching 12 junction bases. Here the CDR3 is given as CASNAGLLAGGGDTQYF. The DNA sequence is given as TGTGCCAGCAACGCCGGGTTACTAGCGGGAGGAGGAGATACGCAGTATTTT.